A single sample is the source of the 19 T cell receptor beta chains below, sequenced in a study of cytomegalovirus exposure and HLA in healthy donors. 13 Jbeta primers and 60 Vbeta primers were used for the PCR. Sequencing used immunoSEQ multiplex PCR; TCRdb keeps in-frame clones, though not all of them. The repertoire holds over 100,000 clones, with around three quarters as singletons. Material for sequencing was PBMCs. These receptors all stem from a male donor in good health and CMV-seropositive.

The chain employs TRBV28 and TRBJ1-2; D is undetermined. This CDR3 contains 18 residues. Germline V gene data show CDR1 as MDHEN and CDR2 as SYDVKM. V lost 3 bases and J 4 bases, leaving 24 bases between the germline ends. Here the CDR3 DNA reads TGTGCCAGCAGTTTGTTTGTAGTTCTCTCCCAACTCGGCTATGGCTACACCTTC. As protein: CASSLFVVLSQLGYGYTF.

For the CDR3, the DNA is TGTGCCAGCAGTCAGAGACAGGCCACGAGTGCTTTCTTT. Encoded protein: CASSQRQATSAFF. The chain couples TRBV28 to TRBJ1-1; the D gene is possibly TRBD1 (6 bases). The CDR3 sequence is 13 residues long. Trimming shortened V by 5 bases and J by 11 bases, and 18 bases separated the two germline ends. Germline CDR1 reads MDHEN; CDR2 reads SYDVKM.

This clone was found once. CDR3 sequence: CASSLEQGRFYTQYF. The CDR3 coding sequence is TGTGCCAGCAGCTTGGAACAGGGTAGATTTTATACGCAGTATTTT. This chain joins TRBV11-1 and TRBJ2-3; tentatively, D is TRBD1 (6 bases). Trimming removed 3 bases from V and 7 bases from J, with 17 bases in between. The CDR3 has 15 residues. CDR1 is SGHAT, CDR2 FQDESV, per germline (reference sequence).

V usage is TRBV7-8 and J usage is TRBJ1-5; D ambiguous. This CDR3 is built from 13 residues. CDR1 and CDR2 (germline): SGHVS, FQNEAQ. The ends were cut back, 1 base at V and 7 bases at J, with 8 bases in the middle. CDR3 bases: TGTGCCAGCAGCTTAGAGGAGGGACAGCCCCAGCATTTT. Its protein product is CASSLEEGQPQHF.

The gene calls are TRBV5-1 and TRBJ1-5; D uncertain. Trimming removed 4 bases at V and 0 bases at J, with 11 bases between. Germline V lookup: CDR1 SGHRS, CDR2 YFSETQ. This CDR3 is 15 amino acids long. The CDR3 coding sequence is TGCGCCAGCAGCCCCACGGGAAATAGCAATCAGCCCCAGCATTTT. Encoded protein: CASSPTGNSNQPQHF.

The rearrangement links TRBV27 to TRBJ2-2, with D perhaps matching TRBD1 (5 bases). Germline CDR1 MNHEY, CDR2 SMNVEV (reference sequence). Trimming cost V 7 bases and J 3 bases, with 15 bases left between them. The CDR3 has 15 residues. The CDR3 DNA sequence: TGTGCCAGCAAGGGGCCGTTCATGGACACCGGGGAGCTGTTTTTT. Translated: CASKGPFMDTGELFF.

The V call is TRBV27, the J call TRBJ2-1; D remains unclear. The CDR3 contains 14 residues. Germline CDR1 and CDR2: MNHEY and SMNVEV (reference sequence). The V gene lost 10 bases and the J gene lost 4 bases, with 17 bases spanning the gap. CDR3 sequence reads: CAIAGGPSYNEQFF. The DNA for the CDR3 is TGTGCCATTGCCGGTGGGCCATCTTACAATGAGCAGTTCTTC.

The V gene is TRBV28, the J gene TRBJ2-5; D might be TRBD2 (6 bases). The CDR3 spans 14 residues. With 4 bases removed from V and 11 bases from J, the gap between germline ends came to 20 bases. Germline-derived CDR1 and CDR2 are MDHEN and SYDVKM. The CDR3 nucleotides read TGTGCCAGCAGTTCGCCGGGACTCGTAGGGATACAGTACTTC. This encodes CASSSPGLVGIQYF.

This clone turned up a few times. This chain links TRBV6-6 with TRBJ1-4; TRBD1 matches at 9 bases. Germline CDR1 reads MNHNY; CDR2 reads SVGAGI (reference sequence). The V segment lost 5 bases and the J segment 8 bases; nucleotides outside the gene matches: 6. This CDR3 is 14 amino acids long. CDR3 coding DNA: TGTGCCAGCAGTCATACAGGGGGCCTCGAAAAACTGTTTTTT. Translating it yields CASSHTGGLEKLFF.

This chain uses TRBV7-8 with TRBJ2-5; weak D call: TRBD2 (6 bases). CDR3 size: 15 residues. Germline assignment: CDR1 SGHVS and CDR2 FQNEAQ. V was pared by 1 base and J by 1 base, with 10 bases between. The CDR3 here is CASSLGRGLQETQYF. DNA of the CDR3: TGTGCCAGCAGCTTAGGGCGGGGCCTCCAAGAGACCCAGTACTTC.

This clone turned up a few times. J is TRBJ1-6 and V is TRBV28; D gene uncertain. Trimming stripped 3 bases from V and 6 bases from J, with 15 bases between. CDR3 size: 16 residues. Per the germline V gene, CDR1 is MDHEN and CDR2 is SYDVKM. Here the CDR3 DNA reads TGTGCCAGCAGTTTTACCCCGGGAAGTCGTAATTCACCCCTCCACTTT. The encoded protein is CASSFTPGSRNSPLHF.

This rearrangement joins TRBV19 to TRBJ2-1; TRBD1 is a possible D gene (6 bases). Germline-derived CDR1 and CDR2 are LNHDA and SQIVND (reference sequence). Trimming removed 3 bases from V and 0 bases from J, with 18 bases in between. The CDR3 runs 18 residues. The CDR3 DNA reads TGTGCCAGTAGTATCCCACACACAGGGAAGAGCTCCTACAATGAGCAGTTCTTC. Its protein product is CASSIPHTGKSSYNEQFF. The full variable domain, rest sourced from reference TRBV19 and TRBJ2-1, is DGGITQSPKYLFRKEGQNVTLSCEQNLNHDAMYWYRQDPGQGLRLIYYSQIVNDFQKGDIAEGYSVSREKKESFPLTVTSAQKNPTAFYLCASSIPHTGKSSYNEQFFGPGTRLTVL.

V and J are TRBV6-5 and TRBJ1-1, with a tentative D call TRBD1 (6 bases). The CDR3 extends over 10 amino acids. V was pared by 7 bases and J by 14 bases, with 14 bases between. Germline V CDR1 and CDR2: MNHEY, SVGAGI. The CDR3 DNA sequence: TGTGCCAGCAACCGGGACATAGTCTTCTTT. Its translation: CASNRDIVFF.

A single count supports this clone. V gene TRBV7-9 combines with J gene TRBJ2-3, with TRBD2 identical over 11 bases. CDR3 size: 16 residues. Trimming removed 3 bases from V and 4 bases from J; junction bases left unmatched: 6. The V gene's germline CDR1 is SEHNR and CDR2 FQNEAQ (reference sequence). CDR3 region: CASSFRLAGMADTQYF. CDR3 sequence (DNA): TGTGCCAGCAGCTTTCGACTAGCGGGGATGGCAGATACGCAGTATTTT. Combining the CDR3 with reference TRBV7-9 and TRBJ2-3 gives the whole variable domain DTGVSQNPRHKITKRGQNVTFRCDPISEHNRLYWYRQTLGQGPEFLTYFQNEAQLEKSRLLSDRFSAERPKGSFSTLEIQRTEQGDSAMYLCASSFRLAGMADTQYFGPGTRLTVL.

This clone was seen more than once but under ten times. Mismatch with germline at one junction end may stem from a read error. This chain connects TRBV2 to TRBJ2-6; 9 positions agree with TRBD1. Per the germline V gene, CDR1 is SNHLY and CDR2 is FYNNEI. CDR3 length: 17 residues. The CDR3 DNA reads TGTGCCAGCAGCGGGGACAGGGCCATCTCTGGGGCCAACGGCCTGACTTTC. Translation gives CASSGDRAISGANGLTF.

The rearrangement links TRBV7-8 to TRBJ2-1; D gene ambiguous. The germline V gene encodes CDR1 SGHVS and CDR2 FQNEAQ. CDR3 size: 16 residues. V was clipped by 2 bases and J by 3 bases, with 14 bases between them. The CDR3: CASSLFGRPLYNEQFF. The CDR3 DNA sequence: TGTGCCAGCAGCTTATTCGGCAGGCCCCTCTACAATGAGCAGTTCTTC.

This chain joins TRBV6-5 and TRBJ1-6; 11 nucleotides match TRBD1. The CDR3 loop spans 14 amino acids. The V segment lost 8 bases and the J segment 7 bases; nucleotides outside the gene matches: 4. Germline V gene lookup returns CDR1 MNHEY and CDR2 SVGAGI. The CDR3 sequence: CASGRDRGNSPLHF. In nucleotides, the CDR3 is TGTGCCAGCGGCCGGGACAGGGGGAATTCACCCCTCCACTTT.

This chain joins TRBV5-6 and TRBJ2-7, with 7 bases lining up with TRBD1. CDR3 size: 13 residues. Germline CDR1 SGHDT, CDR2 YYEEEE. The V segment lost 2 bases and the J segment 5 bases; nucleotides outside the gene matches: 4. The chain's CDR3 is CASSLYRGHEQYF. In DNA, the CDR3 is TGTGCCAGCAGCTTATACAGGGGCCACGAGCAGTACTTC.

The chain joins TRBV7-2 to TRBJ1-2, with TRBD1 identical over 9 bases. The CDR3 length is 14 residues. After removal of 5 bases from V and 2 bases from J, the junction contained 3 bases not matched to a gene. Germline CDR1 reads SGHTA; CDR2 reads FQGNSA. CDR3: CASSRGTGNYGYTF. The DNA of the CDR3 is TGTGCCAGCAGCCGGGGGACAGGGAACTATGGCTACACCTTC.